The 15 T cell receptor beta chains listed next were all sequenced from one sample in a study of T cell responses to AZD1222 COVID-19 vaccine. Sequenced by immunoSEQ multiplex PCR; TCRdb stores in-frame clones only, minus some. The data hold about 190,000 clones, with about 90% observed a single time. The starting material was peripheral blood, obtained on day 0 of MenACWY control vaccination. Receptors were obtained from an adult in good health.

The genes are TRBV6-2 or TRBV6-3 and TRBJ1-1, with 11 bases aligning to TRBD1. Germline V gene data show CDR1 as MNHEY and CDR2 as SVGEGT. This CDR3 has 15 residues. Trimming took 0 bases from V and 4 from J; bases not matched to a gene: 1. CDR3 amino acids: CASSYSGTGGTEAFF. In DNA form, the CDR3 reads TGTGCCAGCAGTTACTCCGGGACAGGGGGCACTGAAGCTTTCTTT.

This chain joins TRBV7-8 and TRBJ1-4, with D unresolved. Between the trimmed V and J ends, which lost 2 bases and 7 bases, there was a span of 14 bases. Germline-derived CDR1 and CDR2 are SGHVS and FQNEAQ. CDR3 length: 15 residues. CDR3: CASSLNTGVGEKLFF. As DNA, the CDR3 is TGTGCCAGCAGCTTAAACACTGGGGTTGGTGAAAAACTGTTTTTT.

The genes are TRBV6-1 and TRBJ1-1; D call uncertain. This CDR3 has 14 amino acids. Per germline, CDR1 MNHNS and CDR2 SASEGT. The V end lost 2 bases, the J end lost 4 bases, and 11 bases lay between the germline ends. The CDR3 sequence: CASSELEATTEAFF. Here the CDR3 DNA reads TGTGCCAGCAGTGAACTCGAGGCAACCACTGAAGCTTTCTTT.

The chain recombines TRBV10-3 with TRBJ1-1; unclear D gene. This CDR3 is built from 13 residues. Deletions cut 6 bases from V and 0 bases from J, with 8 bases between. Per the germline V gene, CDR1 is ENHRY and CDR2 is SYGVKD. CDR3 in amino acids: CAIREVLNTEAFF. CDR3 DNA sequence: TGTGCCATCAGGGAGGTCCTGAACACTGAAGCTTTCTTT.

The J gene is TRBJ2-7, the V gene TRBV27, with TRBD1 matching 8 bases. J lost 5 bases, V lost 6 bases, and 18 bases had no gene match. CDR3 length equals 17 residues. The V gene's germline CDR1 is MNHEY and CDR2 SMNVEV (reference sequence). This chain's CDR3 is CASSFLPLGQGANEQYF. CDR3 DNA: TGTGCCAGCAGCTTTTTACCCCTGGGGCAGGGGGCGAACGAGCAGTACTTC.

This rearrangement joins TRBV18 to TRBJ2-5, with 7 nucleotides matching TRBD1. V gave up 4 bases and J gave up 0 bases; unmatched junction bases: 5. The germline CDR1 and CDR2 sequences are KGHSH and LQKENI. The CDR3 spans 15 residues. The CDR3: CASSRYRGHQETQYF. CDR3 DNA sequence: TGTGCCAGCTCACGATACAGGGGACACCAAGAGACCCAGTACTTC.

The chain couples TRBV5-1 to TRBJ1-2, with 7 bases aligning to TRBD1. The CDR3 extends over 14 amino acids. V dropped 4 bases and J dropped 8; count of bases not matched to a gene: 11. Germline CDR1 reads SGHRS; CDR2 reads YFSETQ. For the CDR3, the DNA is TGCGCCAGCAGCCCGGAGGGGGCAGTTGGAGGCTACACCTTC. Its translation is CASSPEGAVGGYTF. The complete variable domain, with remaining parts taken from reference TRBV5-1 and TRBJ1-2, reads KAGVTQTPRYLIKTRGQQVTLSCSPISGHRSVSWYQQTPGQGLQFLFEYFSETQRNKGNFPGRFSGRQFSNSRSEMNVSTLELGDSALYLCASSPEGAVGGYTFGSGTRLTVV.

V and J are TRBV10-3 and TRBJ2-2; a weak D match, TRBD1 (6 bases). Germline V lookup: CDR1 ENHRY, CDR2 SYGVKD. Trimming cost V 10 bases and J 6 bases, with 12 bases left between them. The CDR3 covers 12 residues. This CDR3 is CATDSGAGELFF. DNA of the CDR3: TGTGCCACCGACTCAGGGGCCGGGGAGCTGTTTTTT.

The chain is built from TRBV6-2 or TRBV6-3 and TRBJ2-7, with TRBD2 matching over 10 bases. Germline CDR1 reads MNHEY; CDR2 reads SVGEGT. The CDR3 consists of 16 residues. V shed 1 base, J shed 4 bases, and the junction held 7 bases outside the gene matches. This CDR3 reads CASSYFPSGGRYEQYF. In DNA, the CDR3 is TGTGCCAGCAGTTACTTTCCTAGCGGGGGTAGATACGAGCAGTACTTC.

The chain joins TRBV9 to TRBJ1-1, with D possibly TRBD1 on 5 matching bases. CDR1 and CDR2 (germline): SGDLS, YYNGEE. V dropped 0 bases and J dropped 7 bases, with 13 bases sitting between them. This CDR3 spans 14 amino acids. This CDR3 reads CASSVVLQGSEAFF. The CDR3, as DNA: TGTGCCAGCAGCGTAGTCCTCCAGGGAAGTGAAGCTTTCTTT.

In its sample, this clone was seen once. The CDR3 DNA is TGCAGCGCCACAGGGTATTGGGGTCAAGAGACCCAGTACTTC. The encoded protein is CSATGYWGQETQYF. The rearrangement links TRBV29-1 to TRBJ2-5; tentatively, D is TRBD1 (6 bases). Germline V gene lookup returns CDR1 SQVTM and CDR2 ANQGSEA. The germline V and J ends were trimmed by 7 bases and 2 bases, with 17 bases remaining between them. The CDR3 is 14 amino acids.

The chain is built from TRBV7-2 and TRBJ1-2, with D possibly matching TRBD1 (6 bases). The germline V and J ends were trimmed by 7 bases and 3 bases, with 18 bases remaining between them. The germline CDR1 and CDR2 sequences are SGHTA and FQGNSA. The CDR3 is 15 residues long. The CDR3 protein is CASTFGMEGDYGYTF. The CDR3, as DNA: TGTGCCAGCACCTTCGGAATGGAGGGGGACTATGGCTACACCTTC.

The chain joins TRBV24-1 to TRBJ2-1, with TRBD1 identical over 11 bases. The germline V gene encodes CDR1 KGHDR and CDR2 SFDVKD. Germline trimming cut 2 bases from V and 7 bases from J; bases unmatched to any gene: 3. The CDR3 has 15 residues. CDR3 sequence reads: CATSDSGQGGNEQFF. For the CDR3, the DNA is TGTGCCACCAGTGATTCGGGACAGGGGGGAAATGAGCAGTTCTTC.

This clone came up once. The rearrangement uses TRBV11-3 and TRBJ2-2; D is perhaps TRBD2 (6 bases). This CDR3 comprises 16 residues. CDR1 and CDR2 (germline): SGHNT, YENEEA. V was clipped by 1 base and J by 1 base, with 10 bases between them. The CDR3 protein is CASSLVVSGNTGELFF. CDR3 coding DNA: TGTGCCAGCAGCTTAGTGGTTAGCGGGAACACCGGGGAGCTGTTTTTT.

This rearrangement joins TRBV6-2 or TRBV6-3 to TRBJ1-1; D might be TRBD1 (5 bases). This CDR3 spans 15 amino acids. Germline lookup yields CDR1 MNHEY and CDR2 SVGEGT. The V end was cut by 4 bases, the J end by 7 bases, with 19 bases between. CDR3 protein: CASSSPSSGGGEAFF. DNA of the CDR3: TGTGCCAGCAGTTCACCATCCTCGGGGGGAGGTGAAGCTTTCTTT.